These 14 T cell receptor beta chains were all obtained from the same sample, sequenced in a study of cytotoxic CD8 clonotypes in ibrutinib-treated CLL. Profiling relied on immunoSEQ multiplex PCR, and the TCRdb table lists in-frame clones only, not all of them. Of fewer than 90,000 clones in the sample, 86% were seen once. Sequences were derived from PBMCs, sampled before ibrutinib treatment. These receptor sequences come from a human donor with chronic lymphocytic leukemia.

This chain joins TRBV4-1 and TRBJ1-5; D may be TRBD1 (6 bases). Looked up from germline, CDR1 is MGHRA and CDR2 is YSYEKL. The CDR3 has 14 residues. V was trimmed by 0 bases and J by 6 bases, leaving 9 bases between them. The CDR3 region has the DNA TGCGCCAGCAGCCAAGAGGGGGCCAGTCAGCCCCAGCATTTT. Protein sequence: CASSQEGASQPQHF.

The genes are TRBV19 and TRBJ1-1; TRBD1 matches at 12 bases. This CDR3 comprises 15 residues. Germline values: CDR1 LNHDA, CDR2 SQIVND (reference sequence). The junction had 7 bases not matched to a gene; V was cut back by 6 bases and J by 5 bases. The DNA for the CDR3 is TGTGCCAGTAGCGAACCGGGACAGGGGGCTACTGAAGCTTTCTTT. It yields the protein CASSEPGQGATEAFF.

The chain carries TRBV27 and TRBJ1-4, with 10 bases that match TRBD1. The CDR3 is made up of 15 amino acids. Germline lookup yields CDR1 MNHEY and CDR2 SMNVEV (reference sequence). Trimming cost V 5 bases and J 9 bases; bases outside gene matches: 9. In DNA form, the CDR3 reads TGTGCCAGCAGTGGAGACAGGGGGCTATGGAAAAAACTGTTTTTT. Protein: CASSGDRGLWKKLFF.

J is TRBJ2-7 and V is TRBV11-2, with 9 bases fitting TRBD2. The V segment lost 4 bases and the J segment 4 bases; nucleotides outside the gene matches: 17. CDR3 length equals 18 residues. Germline V gene lookup returns CDR1 SGHAT and CDR2 FQNNGV. The CDR3 DNA reads as TGTGCCAGCAGCTCAAAAAGCGGGGGGACAGCAAACAGGTACGAGCAGTACTTC. Translation gives CASSSKSGGTANRYEQYF. The whole variable domain, filled in from reference TRBV11-2 and TRBJ2-7, reads EAGVAQSPRYKIIEKRQSVAFWCNPISGHATLYWYQQILGQGPKLLIQFQNNGVVDDSQLPKDRFSAERLKGVDSTLKIQPAKLEDSAVYLCASSSKSGGTANRYEQYFGPGTRLTVT.

V usage is TRBV28 and J usage is TRBJ1-2; D uncertain. This CDR3 has 16 amino acids. Germline V gene data show CDR1 as MDHEN and CDR2 as SYDVKM. The V end was cut by 5 bases, the J end by 6 bases, with 22 bases between. CDR3 loop: CASSLMIGQVGHGYTF. The DNA for the CDR3 is TGTGCCAGCAGTCTTATGATTGGTCAAGTTGGACATGGCTACACCTTC.

The chain couples TRBV30 to TRBJ1-1; perhaps TRBD1 as D (5 bases). V lost 4 bases, J lost 1 base, and 13 bases lay in between. CDR3 size: 14 residues. CDR1 GTSNPN and CDR2 SVGIG come from the germline V gene (reference sequence). In nucleotides, the CDR3 is TGTGCCTGGACCCGAGGTAGGGGGAACACTGAAGCTTTCTTT. This gives the protein CAWTRGRGNTEAFF.

The chain combines TRBV28 with TRBJ2-2; 8 bases fit TRBD1. Germline trimming cut 2 bases from V and 6 bases from J; bases unmatched to any gene: 8. The germline V gene has CDR1 MDHEN and CDR2 SYDVKM. This CDR3 spans 16 amino acids. CDR3: CASSLTGRGPAGELFF. CDR3 nucleotide sequence: TGTGCCAGCAGTTTAACTGGCAGGGGGCCGGCCGGGGAGCTGTTTTTT.

V is TRBV5-1 and J is TRBJ1-4; D is unclear. The V gene's germline CDR1 is SGHRS and CDR2 YFSETQ. This CDR3 comprises 14 residues. With 2 bases removed from V and 2 bases from J, the gap between germline ends came to 7 bases. The CDR3 sequence: CASSLGFTNEKLFF. The CDR3 nucleotides are TGCGCCAGCAGCTTAGGGTTTACTAATGAAAAACTGTTTTTT.

The gene calls are TRBV6-6 and TRBJ2-1; TRBD1 is a possible D gene (5 bases). V was pared by 0 bases and J by 10 bases, with 10 bases between. Germline V gene sequence: CDR1 MNHNY, CDR2 SVGAGI (reference sequence). The CDR3 contains 13 residues. The CDR3 bases are TGTGCCAGCAGTTACTCGAGACAGCAGGAGCAGTTCTTC. It codes for CASSYSRQQEQFF.

The sample holds one count of this clone. V gene TRBV6-1 combines with J gene TRBJ1-1; 7 positions match TRBD1. Germline V gives CDR1 MNHNS, CDR2 SASEGT. The CDR3 length is 15 residues. J was trimmed by 3 bases and V by 6 bases; bases with no gene match: 10. CDR3 nucleotides: TGTGCCAGCAGAGTAACAGGGGTGGGGTACACTGAAGCTTTCTTT. This sequence encodes CASRVTGVGYTEAFF.

The chain couples TRBV6-1 to TRBJ2-7, with a possible D match to TRBD2 (6 bases). Trimming pared 9 bases from V and 6 bases from J, leaving 24 bases between. In germline, CDR1 is MNHNS, CDR2 SASEGT. The length of the CDR3 is 15 residues. CDR3 nucleotide sequence: TGTGCCAGTAATCCTCTACTAGCAAGTTTGGGCGAGCAGTACTTC. Its translation: CASNPLLASLGEQYF.

The chain couples TRBV5-6 to TRBJ1-3, with TRBD1 matching 10 bases. The J segment lost 7 bases and the V segment lost 5 bases, leaving 12 bases of the junction unmatched. Germline lookup yields CDR1 SGHDT and CDR2 YYEEEE. The CDR3 is made up of 16 amino acids. This CDR3 reads CASSPGTGEKGNTIYF. The DNA for the CDR3 is TGTGCCAGCAGTCCCGGGACAGGGGAGAAGGGGAACACCATATATTTT. The variable domain in full, with the rest retrieved from reference TRBV5-6 and TRBJ1-3, is DAGVTQSPTHLIKTRGQQVTLRCSPKSGHDTVSWYQQALGQGPQFIFQYYEEEERQRGNFPDRFSGHQFPNYSSELNVNALLLGDSALYLCASSPGTGEKGNTIYFGEGSWLTVV.

About this clone itself: Mismatch with germline at one junction end may stem from a read error. The genes are TRBV6-5 and TRBJ1-1; 8 nucleotides agree with TRBD1. The germline CDR1 and CDR2 sequences are MNHEY and SVGAGI. The CDR3 is made up of 15 amino acids. The DNA for the CDR3 is TGTGCCAGCAGGAATCAGGGGGCGCTGAAAACTGAAGCTTTCTTT. Translating it yields CASRNQGALKTEAFF.

The V gene is TRBV28, the J gene TRBJ2-2; a weak D match, TRBD2 (6 bases). The V gene lost 6 bases and the J gene lost 7 bases, with 15 bases spanning the gap. The germline V gene has CDR1 MDHEN and CDR2 SYDVKM. The CDR3 loop spans 14 amino acids. This CDR3 is CASSGRYKGGELFF. CDR3 DNA sequence: TGTGCCAGCAGCGGGAGATATAAAGGCGGGGAGCTGTTTTTT.